This T cell receptor beta chain was identified in a study of T cell responses to AZD1222 COVID-19 vaccine. Clones were sequenced by immunoSEQ multiplex PCR, and TCRdb holds only the in-frame ones, with some missing. The repertoire has tens of thousands of clones, around nine tenths of them found once; the top ten carry 9.5% to 13%. As to this clone: Its antigen is unidentified.

The CDR3 totals 13 residues. V was pared by 2 bases and J by 2 bases, with 7 bases between. In germline, CDR1 is SGHRS, CDR2 YFSETQ. Study-level points and caveats: Regions 160-218 and 743-854 held dominance among vaccine-associated CD4 TCRs, which spanned spike. Most donors were white British and more were female, and clonal diversity was possibly underestimated. Spike-specific TCR breadth and depth rose after two AZD1222 doses.

The chain joins TRBV5-1 to TRBJ2-5; D gene uncertain. Source: peripheral blood, taken on day 0 of AZD1222 vaccination. The TCR sequence derives from an adult in good health. The CDR3 spells CASSFSAQETQYF. The CDR3 DNA follows: TGCGCCAGCAGCTTCTCGGCGCAAGAGACCCAGTACTTC. The complete variable domain, with remaining parts taken from reference TRBV5-1 and TRBJ2-5, reads KAGVTQTPRYLIKTRGQQVTLSCSPISGHRSVSWYQQTPGQGLQFLFEYFSETQRNKGNFPGRFSGRQFSNSRSEMNVSTLELGDSALYLCASSFSAQETQYFGPGTRLLVL.